Listed below are T cell receptor beta chains from one sample, sequenced in a study of cytomegalovirus exposure and HLA in healthy donors. Sequenced by immunoSEQ multiplex PCR; TCRdb stores in-frame clones only, minus some. The sample records fewer than 200,000 clones, about three quarters being singletons. Sequencing was done on a sample of PBMCs. The receptors derive from a man aged 35 to 55 in good health and CMV-seronegative. Both conserved end residues are part of each CDR3. The D gene is left open where the match is weak. Clone sizes are given selectively: once, few, many, or a class where the clone is expanded.

v_gene	d_gene	abundance	j_gene	CDR3nt	CDR3aa
TRBV5-1	TRBD2	-	TRBJ2-6	TGCGCCAGCAGCTTCCAAGCGGGAGGTTCCTCTGGGGCCAACGTCCTGACTTTC	CASSFQAGGSSGANVLTF
TRBV10-3	TRBD1	-	TRBJ1-5	TGTGCCATCACCAGGGACAGGGAACAGCCCCAGCATTTT	CAITRDREQPQHF
TRBV5-1	-	-	TRBJ2-5	TGCGCCAGCAGCACAGGAGGGAATCAAGAGACCCAGTACTTC	CASSTGGNQETQYF
TRBV27	-	-	TRBJ1-5	TGTGCCAGCAGTTTATCGGGGGAGGGGGGCAATCAGCCCCAGCATTTT	CASSLSGEGGNQPQHF
TRBV25-1	TRBD1	once	TRBJ1-2	TGTGCCAGCAGTGAATCTCTCAGGACAGGAGGAATTGGCTACACCTTC	CASSESLRTGGIGYTF
TRBV7-3	-	-	TRBJ2-5	TGTGCCAGCAGCCAGGATGATTCCCAAGAGACCCAGTACTTC	CASSQDDSQETQYF
TRBV11-2	-	-	TRBJ2-1	TGTGCCAGCAGCTTAGGCGTCTGGAATGAGCAGTTCTTC	CASSLGVWNEQFF
TRBV4-3	-	-	TRBJ1-1	TGCGCCAGCAGCCAATTGACAGGTAACACTGAAGCTTTCTTT	CASSQLTGNTEAFF
TRBV6-5	-	-	TRBJ1-5	TGTGCCAGCAGGGGGGCAGAGAATCAGCCCCAGCATTTT	CASRGAENQPQHF
TRBV9	TRBD2	-	TRBJ2-1	TGTGCCAGCAGCGGTAGCGGGGGGACCTACAATGAGCAGTTCTTC	CASSGSGGTYNEQFF
TRBV18	-	few	TRBJ1-2	TGTGCCAGCTCACCCACGACAGGACGAACCGACTATGGCTACACCTTC	CASSPTTGRTDYGYTF
TRBV6-5	-	-	TRBJ2-7	TGTGCCAGCAGCCCACCGGGTCTCTCCTACGAGCAGTACTTC	CASSPPGLSYEQYF
TRBV30	-	-	TRBJ2-1	TGTGCCTGGATGCAGGGCCATGAGCAGTTCTTC	CAWMQGHEQFF
TRBV14	TRBD2	-	TRBJ2-7	TGTGCCAGCAGCCTAGCGGGACGGCTCGAGCAGTACTTC	CASSLAGRLEQYF
TRBV10-3	-	-	TRBJ2-2	TGTGCCATCTTAGACGCGGGTTCCAACGGGGAGCTGTTTTTT	CAILDAGSNGELFF
TRBV30	-	-	TRBJ1-4	TGTGCCTGGAGCGAACAATCGCAAAAACTGTTTTTT	CAWSEQSQKLFF
TRBV6-6	-	once	TRBJ1-2	TGTGCCAGCAGTTACGAGAGCGCGCTTCATGGCTACACCTTC	CASSYESALHGYTF
TRBV7-9	-	-	TRBJ1-2	TGTGCCAGCAGCCCTCAGGGATTCCATGGCTACACCTTC	CASSPQGFHGYTF
TRBV6-5	TRBD1	-	TRBJ1-1	TGTGCCAGCAGTTACGCCTGGACAGGGAGAGGCACTGAAGCTTTCTTT	CASSYAWTGRGTEAFF
TRBV19	TRBD2	-	TRBJ2-1	TGTGCCAGTACCCCCCAGAGTCGGGGGGGCCTGGTTGAGCAGTTCTTC	CASTPQSRGGLVEQFF
TRBV5-1	-	-	TRBJ1-2	TGCGCCAGCAGCTTGGGAGCTAACTATGGCTACACCTTC	CASSLGANYGYTF
TRBV18	TRBD1	-	TRBJ1-5	TGTGCCAGCTCACCAGATGACAGGGAGCATCAGCCCCAGCATTTT	CASSPDDREHQPQHF
TRBV14	-	-	TRBJ2-1	TGTGCCAGCAGCCAAGTGGCGGGGGCCGGTGAGCAGTTCTTC	CASSQVAGAGEQFF
TRBV6-5	-	-	TRBJ2-5	TGTGCCAGCAGTTACTCGCCCGCAGGTGCGGAGACCCAGTACTTC	CASSYSPAGAETQYF
TRBV15	-	-	TRBJ2-4	TGTGCCACCAGCGGGTGGGGAGGCACGCTAGCCAAAAACATTCAGTACTTC	CATSGWGGTLAKNIQYF
TRBV9	-	-	TRBJ1-1	TGTGCCAGCAGCGTAGGAGAGGGTATGGGAAACACTGAAGCTTTCTTT	CASSVGEGMGNTEAFF
TRBV21-1	-	-	TRBJ1-5	TGTGCCAGCAGCCCCCGACGAGGGATTGGGAGCAATCAGCCCCAGCATTTT	CASSPRRGIGSNQPQHF